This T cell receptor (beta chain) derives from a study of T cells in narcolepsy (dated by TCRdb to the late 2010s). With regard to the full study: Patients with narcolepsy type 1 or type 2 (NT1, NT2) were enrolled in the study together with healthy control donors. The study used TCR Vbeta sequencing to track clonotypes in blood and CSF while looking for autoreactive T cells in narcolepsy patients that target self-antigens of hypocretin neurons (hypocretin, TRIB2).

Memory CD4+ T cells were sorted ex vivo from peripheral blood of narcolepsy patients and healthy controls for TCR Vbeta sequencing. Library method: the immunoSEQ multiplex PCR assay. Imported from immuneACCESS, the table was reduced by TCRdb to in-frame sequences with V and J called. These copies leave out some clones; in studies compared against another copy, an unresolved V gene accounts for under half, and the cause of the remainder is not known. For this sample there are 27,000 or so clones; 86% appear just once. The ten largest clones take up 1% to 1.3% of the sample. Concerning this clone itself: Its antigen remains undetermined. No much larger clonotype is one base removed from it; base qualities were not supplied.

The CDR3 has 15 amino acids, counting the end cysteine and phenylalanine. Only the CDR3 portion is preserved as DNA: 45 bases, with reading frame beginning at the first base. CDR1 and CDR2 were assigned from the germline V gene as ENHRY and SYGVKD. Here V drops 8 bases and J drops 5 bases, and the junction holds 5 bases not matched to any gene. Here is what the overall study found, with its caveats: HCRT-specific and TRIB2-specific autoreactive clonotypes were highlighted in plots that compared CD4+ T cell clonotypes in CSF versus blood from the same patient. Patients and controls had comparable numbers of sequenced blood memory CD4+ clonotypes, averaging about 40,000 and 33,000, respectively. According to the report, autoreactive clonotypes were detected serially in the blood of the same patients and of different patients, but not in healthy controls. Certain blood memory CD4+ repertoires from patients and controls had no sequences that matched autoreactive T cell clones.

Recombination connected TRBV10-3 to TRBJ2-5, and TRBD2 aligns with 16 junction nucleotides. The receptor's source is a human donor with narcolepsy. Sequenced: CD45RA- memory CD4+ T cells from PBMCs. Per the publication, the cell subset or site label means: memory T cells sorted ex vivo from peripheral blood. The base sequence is TGTGCCATCGGGACTAGCGGGGGGGCGTCGGAGACCCAGTACTTC. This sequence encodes CAIGTSGGASETQYF.